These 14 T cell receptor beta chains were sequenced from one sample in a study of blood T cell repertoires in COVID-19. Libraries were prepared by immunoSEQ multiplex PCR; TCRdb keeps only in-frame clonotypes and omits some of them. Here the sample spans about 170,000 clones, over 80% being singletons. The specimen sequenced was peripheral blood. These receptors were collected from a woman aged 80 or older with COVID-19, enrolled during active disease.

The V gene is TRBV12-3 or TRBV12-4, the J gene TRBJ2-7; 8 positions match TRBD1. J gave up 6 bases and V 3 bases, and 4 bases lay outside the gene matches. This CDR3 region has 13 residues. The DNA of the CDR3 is TGTGCCAGCAGTTTGGACAGGGTGGGCGAGCAGTACTTC. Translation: CASSLDRVGEQYF.

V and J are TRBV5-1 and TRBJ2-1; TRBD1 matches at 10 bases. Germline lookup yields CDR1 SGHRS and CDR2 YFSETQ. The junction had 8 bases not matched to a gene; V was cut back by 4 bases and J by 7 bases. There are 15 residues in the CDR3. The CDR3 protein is CASSPGTGDANEQFF. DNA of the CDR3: TGCGCCAGCAGCCCCGGGACAGGGGATGCAAATGAGCAGTTCTTC.

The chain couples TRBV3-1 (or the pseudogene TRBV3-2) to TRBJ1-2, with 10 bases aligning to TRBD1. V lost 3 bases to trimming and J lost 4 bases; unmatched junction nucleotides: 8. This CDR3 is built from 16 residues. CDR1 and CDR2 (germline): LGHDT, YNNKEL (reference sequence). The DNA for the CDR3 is TGTGCCAGCAGCCAGGCCGACAGGGGGCATCGCTATGGCTACACCTTC. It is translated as CASSQADRGHRYGYTF.

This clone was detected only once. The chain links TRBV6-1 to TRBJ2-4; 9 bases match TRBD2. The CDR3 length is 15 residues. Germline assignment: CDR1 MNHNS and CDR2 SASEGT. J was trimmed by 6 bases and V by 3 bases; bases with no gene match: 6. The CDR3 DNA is TGTGCCAGCAGTGAGCGGGGGGGCCGGGGAAACATTCAGTACTTC. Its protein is CASSERGGRGNIQYF.

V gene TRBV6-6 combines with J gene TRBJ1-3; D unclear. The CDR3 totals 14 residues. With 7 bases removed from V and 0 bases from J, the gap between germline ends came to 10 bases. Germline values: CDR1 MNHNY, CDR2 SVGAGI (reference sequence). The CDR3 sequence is CASTARGSGNTIYF. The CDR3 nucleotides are TGTGCCAGCACGGCCCGGGGCTCTGGAAACACCATATATTTT.

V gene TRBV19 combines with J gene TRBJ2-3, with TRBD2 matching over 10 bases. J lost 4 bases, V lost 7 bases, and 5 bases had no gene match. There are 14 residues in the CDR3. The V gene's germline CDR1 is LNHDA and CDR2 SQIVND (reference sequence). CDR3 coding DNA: TGTGCCAGTACACAGCGGGGGGGGGCAGATACGCAGTATTTT. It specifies CASTQRGGADTQYF.

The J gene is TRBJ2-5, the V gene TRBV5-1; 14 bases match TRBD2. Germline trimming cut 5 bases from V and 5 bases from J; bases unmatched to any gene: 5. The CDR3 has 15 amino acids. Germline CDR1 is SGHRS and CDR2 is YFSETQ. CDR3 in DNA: TGCGCCAGCAGTGGGGGACTAGCGGGGGTTGAGACCCAGTACTTC. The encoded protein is CASSGGLAGVETQYF.

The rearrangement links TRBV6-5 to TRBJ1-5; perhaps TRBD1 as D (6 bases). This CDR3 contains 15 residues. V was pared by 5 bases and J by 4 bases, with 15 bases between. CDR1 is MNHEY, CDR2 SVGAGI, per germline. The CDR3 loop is CASSTGQYPNQPQHF. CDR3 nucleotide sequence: TGTGCCAGCAGTACAGGACAGTACCCGAATCAGCCCCAGCATTTT.

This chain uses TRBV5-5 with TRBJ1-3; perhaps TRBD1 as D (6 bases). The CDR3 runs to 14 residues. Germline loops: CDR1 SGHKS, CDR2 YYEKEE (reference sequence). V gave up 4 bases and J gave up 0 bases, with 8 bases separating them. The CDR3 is CASSRGSSGNTIYF. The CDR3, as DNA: TGTGCCAGCAGCAGGGGGAGCTCTGGAAACACCATATATTTT. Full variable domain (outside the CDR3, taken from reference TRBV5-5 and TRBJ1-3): DAGVTQSPTHLIKTRGQQVTLRCSPISGHKSVSWYQQVLGQGPQFIFQYYEKEERGRGNFPDRFSARQFPNYSSELNVNALLLGDSALYLCASSRGSSGNTIYFGEGSWLTVV.

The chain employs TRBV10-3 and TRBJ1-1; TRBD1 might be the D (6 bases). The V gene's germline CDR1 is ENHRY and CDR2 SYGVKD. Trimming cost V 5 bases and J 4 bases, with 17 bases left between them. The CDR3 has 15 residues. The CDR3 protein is CAISPEGVRGTEAFF. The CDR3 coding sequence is TGTGCCATCAGTCCCGAGGGGGTCCGCGGCACTGAAGCTTTCTTT.

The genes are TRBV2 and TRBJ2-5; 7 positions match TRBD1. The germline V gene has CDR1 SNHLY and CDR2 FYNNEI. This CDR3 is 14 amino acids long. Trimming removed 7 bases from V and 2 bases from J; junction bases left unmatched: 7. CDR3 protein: CASTFRDRQETQYF. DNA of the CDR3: TGTGCCAGCACCTTTCGGGACAGACAAGAGACCCAGTACTTC.

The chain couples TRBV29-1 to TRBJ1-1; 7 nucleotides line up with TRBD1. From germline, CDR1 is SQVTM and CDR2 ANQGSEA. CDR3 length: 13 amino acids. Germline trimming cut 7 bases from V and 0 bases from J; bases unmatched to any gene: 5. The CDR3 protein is CSAVGQMNTEAFF. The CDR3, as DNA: TGCAGCGCGGTGGGACAGATGAACACTGAAGCTTTCTTT.

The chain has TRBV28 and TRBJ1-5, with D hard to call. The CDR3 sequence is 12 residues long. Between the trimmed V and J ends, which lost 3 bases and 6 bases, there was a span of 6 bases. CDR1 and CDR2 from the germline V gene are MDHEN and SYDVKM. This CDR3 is CASSFGAQPQHF. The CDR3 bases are TGTGCCAGCAGTTTTGGAGCTCAGCCCCAGCATTTT.

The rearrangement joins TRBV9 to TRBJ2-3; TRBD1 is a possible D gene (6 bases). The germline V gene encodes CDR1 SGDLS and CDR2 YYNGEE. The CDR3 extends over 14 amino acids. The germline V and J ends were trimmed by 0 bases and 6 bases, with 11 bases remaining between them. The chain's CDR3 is CASSVVAQGDTQYF. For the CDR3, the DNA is TGTGCCAGCAGCGTAGTGGCCCAGGGGGATACGCAGTATTTT.